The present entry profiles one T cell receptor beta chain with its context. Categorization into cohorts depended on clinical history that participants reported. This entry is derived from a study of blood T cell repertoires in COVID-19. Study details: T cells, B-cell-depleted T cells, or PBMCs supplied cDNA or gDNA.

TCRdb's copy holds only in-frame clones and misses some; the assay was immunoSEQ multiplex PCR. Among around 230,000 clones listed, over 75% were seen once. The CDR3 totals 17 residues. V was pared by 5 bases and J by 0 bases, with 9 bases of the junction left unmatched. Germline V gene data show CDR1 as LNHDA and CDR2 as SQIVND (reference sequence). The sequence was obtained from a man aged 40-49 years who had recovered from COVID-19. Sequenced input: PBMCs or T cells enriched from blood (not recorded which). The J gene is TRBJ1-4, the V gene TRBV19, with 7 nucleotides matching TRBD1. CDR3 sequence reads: CASSPRTGNPTNEKLFF. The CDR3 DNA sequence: TGTGCCAGTAGTCCGAGGACAGGAAACCCAACTAATGAAAAACTGTTTTTT.